This passage covers 21 T cell receptor beta chains from one sample sequenced in a study of beta chain features in type 1 diabetes. General study findings and limits: Shorter TCRB CDR3s, moderately but significantly so, were found in Type 1 diabetes patients in all four CD4+ subsets.

Every bit of the isolated RNA underwent reverse transcription, so sequencing read expressed TCRB transcripts. Data came from immunoSEQ multiplex PCR; TCRdb stores just in-frame clones and leaves some out. Of hundreds of thousands of clones listed, around 15% are singletons. Their antigens are not known. Sequencing was performed on naive CD4+ T cells from blood. These receptors all come from a man aged 18 to 35 with type 1 diabetes.

The genes are TRBV30 and TRBJ2-5; 9 bases fit TRBD2. The CDR3 is 17 amino acids. Germline V CDR1 and CDR2: GTSNPN, SVGIG (reference sequence). The J segment lost 0 bases and the V segment lost 0 bases, leaving 8 bases of the junction unmatched. This CDR3 reads CAWSVLGGGGNQETQYF. The DNA for the CDR3 is TGTGCCTGGAGTGTACTGGGCGGGGGGGGAAACCAAGAGACCCAGTACTTC.

Notes on this clone: Other DNA sequences within the sample encode an identical CDR3. The V gene is TRBV9, the J gene TRBJ2-7; 10 nucleotides agree with TRBD1. This CDR3 has 15 amino acids. V gave up 0 bases and J gave up 4 bases; unmatched junction bases: 4. Germline-derived CDR1 and CDR2 are SGDLS and YYNGEE. The CDR3: CASSVGGTGEYEQYF. CDR3 DNA: TGTGCCAGCAGCGTAGGCGGGACAGGGGAGTACGAGCAGTACTTC.

A few counts support this clone. This chain links TRBV2 with TRBJ1-3; D perhaps matches TRBD1 (5 bases). The germline V gene encodes CDR1 SNHLY and CDR2 FYNNEI. This CDR3 has 15 residues. V lost 2 bases and J 3 bases, leaving 11 bases between the germline ends. The CDR3: CASSERRGGGNTIYF. The CDR3 DNA reads as TGTGCCAGCAGTGAAAGAAGGGGAGGTGGAAACACCATATATTTT.

This clone was observed a handful of times. The genes are TRBV28 and TRBJ2-3; tentatively, D is TRBD1 (5 bases). CDR1 is MDHEN, CDR2 SYDVKM, per germline. The CDR3 length is 14 residues. The V gene lost 8 bases and the J gene lost 3 bases, with 15 bases spanning the gap. The CDR3 DNA reads TGTGCCAGCGTATCCGGCCAGGGTACAGATACGCAGTATTTT. It codes for CASVSGQGTDTQYF.

This clone was seen a handful of times. The genes are TRBV30 and TRBJ2-7; no definite D call. The germline V and J ends were trimmed by 7 bases and 0 bases, with 7 bases remaining between them. CDR1 and CDR2 from the germline V gene are GTSNPN and SVGIG (reference sequence). The CDR3 contains 11 residues. The DNA of the CDR3 is TGTGCCTTGGCAGTCTCCTACGAGCAGTACTTC. Protein: CALAVSYEQYF.

The CDR3 loop reads CAWSSGGYEQYF. CDR3 nucleotide sequence: TGTGCCTGGAGTTCGGGGGGCTACGAGCAGTACTTC. The gene calls are TRBV30 and TRBJ2-7; 7 nucleotides line up with TRBD2. The germline V gene encodes CDR1 GTSNPN and CDR2 SVGIG (reference sequence). This CDR3 comprises 12 residues. The junction had 1 base not matched to a gene; V was cut back by 2 bases and J by 3 bases.

A few counts support this clone. V is TRBV2 and J is TRBJ2-1; 7 nucleotides align to TRBD2. The germline V gene has CDR1 SNHLY and CDR2 FYNNEI. This CDR3 has 15 amino acids. V was pared by 5 bases and J by 3 bases, with 7 bases of the junction left unmatched. CDR3 amino acids: CASSLGAGFYNEQFF. Written as DNA, the CDR3 is TGTGCCAGCAGTCTAGGAGCGGGATTCTACAATGAGCAGTTCTTC. The whole variable domain, filled in from reference TRBV2 and TRBJ2-1, reads EPEVTQTPSHQVTQMGQEVILRCVPISNHLYFYWYRQILGQKVEFLVSFYNNEISEKSEIFDDQFSVERPDGSNFTLKIRSTKLEDSAMYFCASSLGAGFYNEQFFGPGTRLTVL.

In its sample, this clone was seen a few times. The chain carries TRBV7-9 and TRBJ2-7; no firm D call. Trimming removed 5 bases at V and 3 bases at J, with 5 bases between. This CDR3 region has 11 residues. Germline V gene lookup returns CDR1 SEHNR and CDR2 FQNEAQ (reference sequence). The CDR3 nucleotides are TGTGCCAGCAGCCGCCTCTACGAGCAGTACTTC. This codes for CASSRLYEQYF.

This clone was observed a few times. J is TRBJ1-2 and V is TRBV5-1; 7 nucleotides align to TRBD1. Germline V gene data show CDR1 as SGHRS and CDR2 as YFSETQ. Unmatched junction bases numbered 6, after V lost 2 bases and J lost 8 bases. The CDR3 consists of 13 residues. The CDR3 loop reads CASSFGTDLGYTF. CDR3 in DNA: TGCGCCAGCAGCTTTGGGACAGACCTCGGCTACACCTTC.

The rearrangement links TRBV30 to TRBJ2-3; 7 positions match TRBD2. Germline CDR1 reads GTSNPN; CDR2 reads SVGIG (reference sequence). Trimming removed 4 bases from V and 3 bases from J; junction bases left unmatched: 4. This CDR3 is 13 amino acids long. The chain's CDR3 is CAWTGTTTDTQYF. The CDR3, as DNA: TGTGCCTGGACCGGGACTACGACAGATACGCAGTATTTT.

This clone appeared a few times. The CDR3 DNA follows: TGTGCCTGGGGACGAGATACCGGGGAGCTGTTTTTT. Translated: CAWGRDTGELFF. V is TRBV30 and J is TRBJ2-2, with no clear D. The CDR3 sequence is 12 residues long. V lost 5 bases and J lost 5, with 9 bases in between. Looked up from germline, CDR1 is GTSNPN and CDR2 is SVGIG (reference sequence).

This clone appeared a few times. V and J are TRBV5-6 and TRBJ2-3; 9 bases are a match to TRBD2. The junction had 7 bases not matched to a gene; V was cut back by 0 bases and J by 5 bases. The CDR3 covers 16 residues. CDR1 SGHDT and CDR2 YYEEEE come from the germline V gene. The CDR3 nucleotides read TGTGCCAGCAGCTTGGTTAGCGGGGGAACTGGAGATACGCAGTATTTT. Its protein product is CASSLVSGGTGDTQYF.

This clone appeared a few times. The chain recombines TRBV10-3 with TRBJ1-4; no definite D call. Germline V gives CDR1 ENHRY, CDR2 SYGVKD. Deletions cut 0 bases from V and 8 bases from J, with 4 bases between. This CDR3 has 12 amino acids. CDR3 in DNA: TGTGCCATCAGTGAGTCGAGGGAAAAACTGTTTTTT. This sequence encodes CAISESREKLFF.

The chain employs TRBV28 and TRBJ1-6; D may be TRBD1 (6 bases). The germline CDR1 and CDR2 sequences are MDHEN and SYDVKM. CDR3 length: 14 amino acids. Trimming stripped 2 bases from V and 7 bases from J, with 9 bases between. The CDR3 loop is CASSLGQNNSPLHF. DNA of the CDR3: TGTGCCAGCAGTTTAGGACAGAACAATTCACCCCTCCACTTT.

J is TRBJ2-7 and V is TRBV4-2, with D perhaps TRBD1 or TRBD2 (6 bases each). The CDR3 is 15 residues long. Per the germline V gene, CDR1 is LGHNA and CDR2 is YNFKEQ. V was pared by 0 bases and J by 7 bases, with 16 bases between. CDR3 in amino acids: CASSQEGGKAYEQYF. CDR3 coding DNA: TGTGCCAGCAGCCAAGAAGGGGGGAAGGCGTATGAGCAGTACTTC.

V usage is TRBV5-1 and J usage is TRBJ2-3, with 9 bases identical to TRBD1. Germline values: CDR1 SGHRS, CDR2 YFSETQ. J lost 5 bases, V lost 2 bases, and 6 bases had no gene match. CDR3 length equals 15 residues. In DNA form, the CDR3 reads TGCGCCAGCAGCTTCCGGGACAGGGCACAAGATACGCAGTATTTT. Its translation is CASSFRDRAQDTQYF.

In its sample, this clone was seen a few times. The same CDR3 is also encoded by other DNA sequences in this sample. The chain carries TRBV5-4 and TRBJ2-7, with 8 bases lining up with TRBD1. The CDR3 consists of 15 residues. Trimming took 4 bases from V and 0 from J; bases not matched to a gene: 6. Germline-derived CDR1 and CDR2 are SGHNT and YYREEE (reference sequence). CDR3 in amino acids: CASSLGTGSSYEQYF. The CDR3 DNA sequence: TGTGCCAGCAGCCTGGGGACAGGTAGCTCCTACGAGCAGTACTTC.

This clone has a handful of counts. Other DNA sequences within the sample encode an identical CDR3. V usage is TRBV11-2 and J usage is TRBJ2-2, with D unresolved. The CDR3 length is 15 residues. Trimming pared 1 base from V and 0 bases from J, leaving 6 bases between. From germline, CDR1 is SGHAT and CDR2 FQNNGV. The CDR3 DNA follows: TGTGCCAGCAGCTTAGCACGGGCGAACACCGGGGAGCTGTTTTTT. This translates into CASSLARANTGELFF.

This clone has just a few counts. The chain has TRBV5-6 and TRBJ1-4; 10 positions match TRBD1. The length of the CDR3 is 14 residues. The germline gives CDR1 SGHDT, CDR2 YYEEEE. V was clipped by 5 bases and J by 8 bases; unmatched bases: 6. Here the CDR3 reads CASSPDRGTEKLFF. CDR3 DNA: TGTGCCAGCAGTCCGGACAGGGGGACCGAAAAACTGTTTTTT.

This clone was counted between two and nine times. V and J are TRBV2 and TRBJ2-3; either TRBD1 or TRBD2 may fit D (5 bases each). Trimming shortened V by 6 bases and J by 0 bases, and 7 bases separated the two germline ends. The CDR3 has 13 residues. Germline V gives CDR1 SNHLY, CDR2 FYNNEI. The CDR3 loop is CASSRDSTDTQYF. DNA of the CDR3: TGTGCCAGCAGCCGGGACAGCACAGATACGCAGTATTTT.

This clone was picked up a small number of times. The chain uses TRBV30 and TRBJ2-7; 8 bases align to TRBD1. CDR3 length: 15 residues. Germline values: CDR1 GTSNPN, CDR2 SVGIG (reference sequence). V lost 4 bases to trimming and J lost 0 bases; unmatched junction nucleotides: 8. The CDR3, as DNA: TGTGCCTGGACCCCTTGGACAGGGACCTCCTACGAGCAGTACTTC. Its translation: CAWTPWTGTSYEQYF.